The entry below describes one TCR beta chain. The data stem from a study of T cell changes during pregnancy in multiple sclerosis. Germline V CDR1 and CDR2: SGHRS, YFSETQ. The CDR3 length is 17 residues. Trimming removed 0 bases from V and 4 bases from J, with 14 bases in between. Some clones are missing from TCRdb's copy, which holds only in-frame ones; the method was immunoSEQ multiplex PCR. This sample has some 77,000 clones, with more than 90% found just once. The TCR originated in a female donor in good health, enrolled as a control in a pregnancy study. The starting material was peripheral blood, obtained in the second trimester of pregnancy. The rearrangement links TRBV5-1 to TRBJ2-6; D might be TRBD1 (5 bases). CDR3 amino acids: CASSLAVLGLGANVLTF. In nucleotides, the CDR3 is TGCGCCAGCAGCTTGGCCGTGTTGGGGCTCGGGGCCAACGTCCTGACTTTC.